What follows are 9 T cell receptor beta chains derived from one specimen sequenced in a study of CD8+ T cells in alopecia areata. The sorting of pooled cutaneous lymph node cells relied on CD4, CD8alpha, NKG2D, NKG2ACE and other markers. The authors extracted RNA and reverse transcribed it into cDNA as the sequencing template. This table comes from immunoSEQ multiplex PCR, and its TCRdb copy is limited to in-frame clones, with some not included. The counts give around 300,000 clones, none of them seen only once; 0.9% to 1.5% is held by the top ten. The sequenced material came from CD4+ T cells sorted from a lymph node. The receptors originated from a C3H/HeJ mouse with alopecia areata. MHC haplotype of the strain: H2-k.

In the case of this clone: Each gene name is a mouse one. The CDR3 goes on 4 residues after the read ends, and that part is filled in from the germline J gene. The V and J genes are TRBV13-1 and TRBJ1-1; TRBD1 agrees at 9 bases. Trimming at V came to 5 bases and at J to 4 bases, leaving 6 bases not matched to a gene. The CDR3 is 14 residues long. Germline V gives CDR1 NSHNY, CDR2 SYGAGN. CDR3 DNA (partial): TGTGCCAGCAGGGAGACAGGGGGTCTCACA. It specifies CASRETGGLT. The complete CDR3 protein is CASRETGGLTEVFF.

In its sample, this clone was seen a few times. All gene names here are mouse names. The read gets to within 4 residues of the CDR3 end, and the germline J gene fills in the rest. The rearrangement links TRBV19 to TRBJ1-1; 7 nucleotides agree with TRBD1. The trim removed 2 bases at V and 1 base at J, leaving 8 bases unmatched. The CDR3 is 16 residues long. Per the germline V gene, CDR1 is FNHDT and CDR2 is SITEND (reference sequence). Incomplete CDR3 DNA: TGTGCCAGCAGTATTCCGACAGGGAAGGGAAACACA. Translating gives CASSIPTGKGNT. In full, the CDR3 is CASSIPTGKGNTEVFF. Filled out from reference TRBV19 and TRBJ1-1, the complete variable domain reads GGIITQTPKFLIGQEGQKLTLKCQQNFNHDTMYWYRQDSGKGLRLIYYSITENDLQKGDLSEGYDASREKKSSFSLTVTSAQKNEMAVFLCASSIPTGKGNTEVFFGKGTRLTVV.

This clone was counted a few times. The gene names given are mouse names. Other DNA sequences within the sample encode an identical CDR3. Incomplete CDR3 DNA: TGTGCCAGCAGGGGGACAGGGACCGGG. The encoded protein is CASRGTGTG. The whole CDR3 reads CASRGTGTGQLYF. The rearrangement links TRBV13-1 to TRBJ2-2; 9 positions match TRBD1. The read is 4 residues too short to cover the CDR3 end, so that end is filled in from the germline J gene. The CDR3 runs 13 residues. The ends lost 5 bases at V and 5 bases at J; junction bases unmatched: 1. Looked up from germline, CDR1 is NSHNY and CDR2 is SYGAGN.

A word on this clone: These gene names are mouse names. CDR3 residues: CASSHRGSSYEQYF. The CDR3 DNA, read in part, is TGTGCCAGCAGTCACAGGGGGAGCTCCTAT. The chain recombines TRBV19 with TRBJ2-7; 8 bases are a match to TRBD1. Read sequence stops 4 residues before the CDR3 end, and the germline J gene provides the missing end. CDR1 FNHDT and CDR2 SITEND come from the germline V gene (reference sequence). V lost 4 bases and J lost 0; bases outside the gene matches: 3. The CDR3 has 14 amino acids. The variable domain in full, with the rest retrieved from reference TRBV19 and TRBJ2-7, is GGIITQTPKFLIGQEGQKLTLKCQQNFNHDTMYWYRQDSGKGLRLIYYSITENDLQKGDLSEGYDASREKKSSFSLTVTSAQKNEMAVFLCASSHRGSSYEQYFGPGTRLTVL.

This clone was found a few times. Mouse gene names and germline throughout. The read halts 4 residues ahead of the CDR3 end, with the missing end drawn from the germline J gene. V is TRBV13-2 and J is TRBJ2-5; a possible D gene is TRBD1 (5 bases). CDR1 is NNHNN and CDR2 is SYGAGS in the germline V gene (reference sequence). The CDR3 is 14 residues long. The CDR3 here is CASGASREGDTQYF. Incomplete CDR3 DNA: TGTGCCAGCGGTGCCTCGAGGGAGGGGGAC.

This clone appeared a few times. Gene names and germline refer to mouse. The CDR3 extends 4 residues past the end of the read, so its final part is completed from the germline J gene. This CDR3 is also generated by other DNA sequences in the sample. The V gene is TRBV13-1, the J gene TRBJ2-7, with TRBD2 matching 11 bases. Germline V gene sequence: CDR1 NSHNY, CDR2 SYGAGN. CDR3 size: 14 residues. The CDR3 DNA, read in part, is TGTGCCAGCAGCCCCGGACTGGGGGGTTAT. It encodes CASSPGLGGY. The CDR3, in full, reads CASSPGLGGYEQYF.

This clone has at least ten counts. Gene names are the mouse ones. Read sequence stops 4 residues before the CDR3 end, and the germline J gene provides the missing end. Other nucleotide sequences in the sample specify the same CDR3. The J gene is TRBJ1-1, the V gene TRBV13-1; no clear D gene. Germline CDR1 reads NSHNY; CDR2 reads SYGAGN. V was clipped by 2 bases and J by 0 bases, with 5 bases between them. The CDR3 is made up of 13 amino acids. The chain's CDR3 is CASSEGQNTEVFF. Incomplete CDR3 DNA: TGTGCCAGCAGTGAAGGACAGAACACA.

This clone was found a few times. Mouse gene names apply. The DNA ends 4 residues before the CDR3 does, and the rest of the CDR3 is filled in from the germline J gene. This sequence joins TRBV13-1 and TRBJ2-2; 8 bases fit TRBD1. The germline V gene encodes CDR1 NSHNY and CDR2 SYGAGN. The CDR3 runs to 17 residues. The V and J ends lost 3 bases and 3 bases, in that order; junction bases with no gene match: 10. The CDR3 spells CASSGPRTGRDTGQLYF. The sequenced CDR3 bases are TGTGCCAGCAGTGGCCCCCGGACAGGGCGGGACACCGGG.

Comments on this clone: These gene names are mouse names. This sample also contains other DNA sequences that code for the same CDR3. The CDR3 is CASSDGGNSDYTF. CDR3 DNA (partial): TGTGCCAGCAGTGATGGTGGAAACTCC. This chain links TRBV13-3 with TRBJ1-2; D unresolved. The read gets to within 4 residues of the CDR3 end, and the germline J gene fills in the rest. The CDR3 has 13 amino acids. The germline CDR1 and CDR2 sequences are NNHDY and SYVADS. V was trimmed by 0 bases and J by 1 base, leaving 4 bases between them.